These T cell receptor beta chains were read from a single sample in a study of OX40 agonist ivuxolimab in advanced cancers. Sequencing was performed with immunoSEQ multiplex PCR; in TCRdb, only in-frame clones are kept and a portion is missing. The sample yields tens of thousands of clones, more than 80% seen once. Sequenced material: CD4+ or CD8+ T cells sorted from blood, taken in a trial of the OX40 agonist ivuxolimab. The receptors come from an adult with an advanced solid tumor such as melanoma, head and neck, liver or kidney cancer. CDR3s include the opening cysteine and the closing phenylalanine or tryptophan. A D gene is named only where the DNA matches it firmly. Size is stated for part of the rows, as once, few or many counts, or as a class when the clone is expanded.

clone_size,d_call,j_call,v_call,cdr3_aa,cdr3_nt
.,TRBD1,TRBJ2-7,TRBV11-3,CASSLKATGPYEQYF,TGTGCCAGCAGCTTAAAAGCGACAGGGCCCTACGAGCAGTACTTC
.,TRBD1,TRBJ2-7,TRBV5-4,CASSSDREGEQYF,TGTGCCAGCAGCTCGGACAGGGAAGGCGAGCAGTACTTC
.,TRBD2,TRBJ2-7,TRBV2,CASIAGLAAHEQYF,TGTGCCAGCATAGCGGGACTAGCGGCCCACGAGCAGTACTTC
once,.,TRBJ1-2,TRBV9,CASSVVANYGYTF,TGTGCCAGCAGCGTAGTGGCTAACTATGGCTACACCTTC
once,.,TRBJ2-3,TRBV5-4,CASSLKGTDTQYF,TGTGCCAGCAGCTTGAAGGGCACAGATACGCAGTATTTT
once,TRBD1,TRBJ2-2,TRBV5-1,CASSPGTGALTGELFF,TGCGCCAGCAGCCCGGGGACAGGGGCCCTCACCGGGGAGCTGTTTTTT
.,.,TRBJ1-5,TRBV5-1,CASSLNGGNNQPQHF,TGCGCCAGCAGCTTGAACGGCGGGAACAATCAGCCCCAGCATTTT
.,.,TRBJ2-3,TRBV4-2,CASSQGQASTDTQYF,TGTGCCAGCAGCCAAGGACAGGCCAGCACAGATACGCAGTATTTT
.,.,TRBJ1-5,TRBV28,CASSLRLDYSNQPQHF,TGTGCCAGCAGTTTGAGACTAGATTATAGCAATCAGCCCCAGCATTTT
.,.,TRBJ2-1,TRBV5-4,CASSLAQVNEQFF,TGTGCCAGCAGCTTGGCCCAGGTAAACGAGCAGTTCTTC